The source of this TCR beta chain is a study of coeliac disease. Study in general: The study queried TRBV7-2 bias without high-resolution HLA data.

With respect to this clone: Its antigen is currently unknown.

Notes on the study in general: Intraepithelial and lamina propria fractions were not highly pure. Most TRB amino acid sequences occurred in only one sample. In active celiac disease, intraepithelial and lamina propria TRB and TRG repertoires were less clonal than controls.

The assay was immunoSEQ multiplex PCR, and TCRdb's table has in-frame clones only and misses some. The table shows 5,400 or so clones, with roughly 54% occurring only once. Germline CDR1 and CDR2: SEHNR and FQNEAQ (reference sequence). V lost 5 bases to trimming and J lost 4 bases; unmatched junction nucleotides: 9. The CDR3 is 16 amino acids. The sequence was obtained from a young woman with active celiac disease. Sequenced material: intraepithelial lymphocytes from the gut. The rearrangement uses TRBV7-9 and TRBJ1-2, with 11 bases aligning to TRBD1. CDR3 coding DNA: TGTGCCAGCAGCCACGGGACAGGGGGGGCGATCTATGGCTACACCTTC. Residues: CASSHGTGGAIYGYTF. Filled out from reference TRBV7-9 and TRBJ1-2, the complete variable domain reads DTGVSQNPRHKITKRGQNVTFRCDPISEHNRLYWYRQTLGQGPEFLTYFQNEAQLEKSRLLSDRFSAERPKGSFSTLEIQRTEQGDSAMYLCASSHGTGGAIYGYTFGSGTRLTVV.